This T cell receptor (beta chain) was recorded in a study of breast tumors, draining lymph nodes, adjacent tissues. As concerns this clonotype: Its antigen remains unknown.

Germline CDR1 is MNHEY and CDR2 is SVGEGT. V shed 4 bases and J 9 bases; nucleotides not matched to a gene: 17. The CDR3 is 16 residues long. TCRdb itself ran the multiplex PCR reads through MiXCR, one entry per CDR3 protein. This repertoire shows 50,000 to 65,000 distinct CDR3 sequences, around 45% found once; its top ten account for about 11%. Study-wide findings and caveats: The lymph node origin of tumor T cells was framed as consistent with a hypothesis, not demonstrated. Luminal-like breast cancer showed significantly greater tumor-nontumor repertoire similarity than basal-like breast cancer did. Most tumor T cells seemingly derive from lymph node, then expand in tumor. Tumors had less TCR diversity than lymph nodes, more than nontumor tissue.

This clonotype was sampled from a female donor with breast cancer. Some clones in this sample may be carry-over from other donors' samples. The chain couples TRBV6-2 or TRBV6-3 to TRBJ2-7; 8 positions match TRBD2. The specimen was breast tumor tissue. This CDR3 reads CASSFISGEGRGAQYF. The CDR3 DNA follows: TGTGCCAGCAGTTTTATCAGTGGCGAGGGGCGGGGGGCGCAGTACTTC.